The 28 T cell receptor beta chains below all came from one sample that was sequenced in a study of shared clonotypes between healthy human individuals. Sequencing was performed with immunoSEQ multiplex PCR; in TCRdb, only in-frame clones are kept and a portion is missing. The sample includes more than 900,000 clones, 78% of them seen just once. Input material: memory CD4+ T cells from PBMCs. The subset was: CD45RA-negative fraction. These receptors were collected from a man aged 18 to 29 in good health. Some clones in this sample may be carry-over from other donors' samples.

This sequence joins TRBV7-9 and TRBJ2-7, with D uncertain. The length of the CDR3 is 11 residues. Germline V gene data show CDR1 as SEHNR and CDR2 as FQNEAQ (reference sequence). The V gene lost 5 bases and the J gene lost 6 bases, with 8 bases spanning the gap. The CDR3 spells CASSRISEQYF. CDR3 nucleotides: TGTGCCAGCAGCCGAATCTCCGAGCAGTACTTC.

The rearrangement uses TRBV5-1 and TRBJ2-3; D possibly corresponds to TRBD1 (7 bases). CDR3 length: 18 amino acids. Per germline, CDR1 SGHRS and CDR2 YFSETQ. Deletions cut 2 bases from V and 0 bases from J, with 19 bases between. In nucleotides, the CDR3 is TGCGCCAGCAGCTTCGGACGAGTGACAGGGACTAGCACAGATACGCAGTATTTT. It specifies CASSFGRVTGTSTDTQYF.

The V call is TRBV28, the J call TRBJ1-2; 12 bases are a match to TRBD1. Looked up from germline, CDR1 is MDHEN and CDR2 is SYDVKM. This CDR3 contains 17 residues. After removal of 3 bases from V and 5 bases from J, the junction contained 10 bases not matched to a gene. The CDR3 loop reads CASSFPRGQGAGYGYTF. Here the CDR3 DNA reads TGTGCCAGCAGTTTTCCCCGGGGACAGGGGGCGGGATATGGCTACACCTTC.

The gene calls are TRBV28 and TRBJ2-1; D is unresolved. Germline CDR1 and CDR2: MDHEN and SYDVKM. V lost 6 bases, J lost 8 bases, and 8 bases lay in between. This CDR3 has 11 residues. CDR3 sequence reads: CASRRRDEQFF. The CDR3 DNA sequence: TGTGCCAGCAGACGCCGGGATGAGCAGTTCTTC.

With respect to this clone: This sample includes further DNA sequences coding for the same CDR3. The genes are TRBV7-2 and TRBJ1-1; D call uncertain. The CDR3 runs 12 residues. Deletions cut 1 base from V and 3 bases from J, with 3 bases between. CDR1 and CDR2 (germline): SGHTA, FQGNSA. The CDR3 nucleotides read TGTGCCAGCAGCTTAGTCGACACTGAAGCTTTCTTT. This encodes CASSLVDTEAFF.

This rearrangement joins TRBV4-2 to TRBJ2-1; possibly TRBD2 for D (6 bases). CDR3 length equals 12 residues. Trimming took off 3 bases at V and 9 bases at J, with 9 bases between the two ends. CDR1 LGHNA and CDR2 YNFKEQ come from the germline V gene. The CDR3 sequence is CASSHPAGEQFF. In nucleotides, the CDR3 is TGTGCCAGCAGCCACCCAGCGGGTGAGCAGTTCTTC.

The chain combines TRBV30 with TRBJ2-3, with 7 bases aligning to TRBD2. Germline V gene data show CDR1 as GTSNPN and CDR2 as SVGIG (reference sequence). The CDR3 totals 14 residues. V shed 1 base and J 6 bases; nucleotides not matched to a gene: 7. Here the CDR3 reads CAWSGRGGPDTQYF. In DNA, the CDR3 is TGTGCCTGGAGTGGTCGGGGAGGGCCGGATACGCAGTATTTT.

The chain joins TRBV4-1 to TRBJ2-1, with D perhaps TRBD2 (6 bases). The germline V gene has CDR1 MGHRA and CDR2 YSYEKL. V was shortened by 0 bases and J by 0 bases, with 9 bases between the two germline ends. CDR3 length: 16 amino acids. CDR3: CASSQDLRGSYNEQFF. The CDR3 DNA sequence: TGCGCCAGCAGCCAAGATTTGCGGGGCTCCTACAATGAGCAGTTCTTC.

This CDR3 reads CASRENNEQFF. CDR3 DNA sequence: TGTGCCAGCAGGGAAAACAATGAGCAGTTCTTC. The chain uses TRBV6-1 and TRBJ2-1; D not certain. Germline V CDR1 and CDR2: MNHNS, SASEGT. The CDR3 runs 11 residues. V gave up 6 bases and J gave up 5 bases, with 5 bases separating them.

The chain uses TRBV5-1 and TRBJ2-3; a weak D match, TRBD1 (5 bases). V lost 0 bases, J lost 2 bases, and 10 bases lay in between. CDR1 SGHRS and CDR2 YFSETQ come from the germline V gene. CDR3 length equals 15 residues. The DNA of the CDR3 is TGCGCCAGCAGCTTGGCCAGGGCTTACACAGATACGCAGTATTTT. It is translated as CASSLARAYTDTQYF.

This chain connects TRBV7-2 to TRBJ2-1; 8 positions agree with TRBD2. Germline V gene lookup returns CDR1 SGHTA and CDR2 FQGNSA. J gave up 13 bases and V 5 bases, and 7 bases lay outside the gene matches. CDR3 length: 12 amino acids. The CDR3 region is CASSLPGLVQFF. The CDR3, as DNA: TGTGCCAGCAGCCTACCGGGACTAGTACAGTTCTTC.

The V call is TRBV6-6, the J call TRBJ2-7, with a weak D call TRBD2 (6 bases). Germline V gives CDR1 MNHNY, CDR2 SVGAGI (reference sequence). Trimming removed 2 bases from V and 2 bases from J, with 10 bases in between. The CDR3 contains 14 residues. CDR3: CASSYGSGPYEQYF. The CDR3 DNA reads TGTGCCAGCAGTTACGGTAGCGGACCCTACGAGCAGTACTTC.

The chain combines TRBV14 with TRBJ2-3, with 8 bases lining up with TRBD2. V lost 2 bases to trimming and J lost 6 bases; unmatched junction nucleotides: 7. Germline CDR1 and CDR2: SGHDN and FVKESK. This CDR3 is 15 amino acids long. CDR3 DNA: TGTGCCAGCAGCCAATACGGGAGGGCCGGGGATACGCAGTATTTT. Its protein product is CASSQYGRAGDTQYF.

With respect to this clone: Germline and junction disagree at one end, which may indicate a read error. V and J are TRBV18 and TRBJ2-7; TRBD1 might be the D (6 bases). The CDR3 has 13 residues. The germline V gene has CDR1 KGHSH and CDR2 LQKENI. CDR3 in amino acids: CASSPNAGDERYF. Written as DNA, the CDR3 is TGTGCCAGCTCACCTAATGCAGGGGACGAGCGGTACTTC.

V usage is TRBV2 and J usage is TRBJ2-7; TRBD1 matches at 7 bases. V lost 11 bases and J lost 2; bases outside the gene matches: 12. CDR1 is SNHLY and CDR2 is FYNNEI in the germline V gene. The CDR3 totals 14 residues. CDR3 residues: CASKGTANTYEQYF. The DNA for the CDR3 is TGTGCCTCCAAGGGGACAGCAAATACCTACGAGCAGTACTTC.

The table lists this clone with many counts. The chain combines TRBV19 with TRBJ1-2; D is unresolved. Germline V gene sequence: CDR1 LNHDA, CDR2 SQIVND (reference sequence). There are 11 residues in the CDR3. The germline V and J ends were trimmed by 10 bases and 8 bases, with 14 bases remaining between them. The CDR3 DNA is TGTGCCACCGAAGAGAGGGAAGGCTACACCTTC. It yields the protein CATEEREGYTF.

The rearrangement joins TRBV18 to TRBJ1-4; 7 nucleotides line up with TRBD1. From germline, CDR1 is KGHSH and CDR2 LQKENI. The CDR3 consists of 15 residues. Unmatched junction bases numbered 8, after V lost 2 bases and J lost 8 bases. CDR3 loop: CASSPTGTAGEKLFF. The CDR3 DNA sequence: TGTGCCAGCTCACCAACCGGGACAGCGGGGGAAAAACTGTTTTTT.

As for this clone: A much larger clone lies a single base off, so this may be a read error. V and J are TRBV7-2 and TRBJ2-2; TRBD2 is a possible D gene (5 bases). This CDR3 has 15 amino acids. The V gene's germline CDR1 is SGHTA and CDR2 FQGNSA. Trimming shortened V by 5 bases and J by 4 bases, and 14 bases separated the two germline ends. CDR3 sequence: CTSSRALGSTGELFF. The CDR3 coding sequence is TGTACCAGCAGCCGTGCACTAGGGTCCACCGGGGAGCTGTTTTTT.

This sequence joins TRBV19 and TRBJ1-5; unclear D gene. Per germline, CDR1 LNHDA and CDR2 SQIVND (reference sequence). The V and J ends lost 3 bases and 0 bases respectively, with 6 bases between them. This CDR3 has 14 residues. The CDR3, as DNA: TGTGCCAGTAGTATGATTTATAGCAATCAGCCCCAGCATTTT. Its translation is CASSMIYSNQPQHF.

There are a few counts of this clone. The chain employs TRBV2 and TRBJ1-2; D ambiguous. The CDR3 sequence is 14 residues long. Germline loops: CDR1 SNHLY, CDR2 FYNNEI. V was cut by 0 bases and J by 8 bases, with 13 bases left in between. The CDR3 sequence is CASSEAGPWRGYTF. The CDR3 DNA reads as TGTGCCAGCAGTGAAGCTGGCCCTTGGCGGGGCTACACCTTC. Together with reference TRBV2 and TRBJ1-2, the CDR3 gives the full variable domain: EPEVTQTPSHQVTQMGQEVILRCVPISNHLYFYWYRQILGQKVEFLVSFYNNEISEKSEIFDDQFSVERPDGSNFTLKIRSTKLEDSAMYFCASSEAGPWRGYTFGSGTRLTVV.

The chain has TRBV5-1 and TRBJ2-3, with 10 bases aligning to TRBD1. With V trimmed by 4 bases and J by 1 base, 6 bases remained unmatched. Germline assignment: CDR1 SGHRS and CDR2 YFSETQ. The CDR3 length is 16 residues. CDR3 residues: CASSGPGTGGTDTQYF. Written as DNA, the CDR3 is TGCGCCAGCAGCGGACCCGGGACAGGGGGCACAGATACGCAGTATTTT.

Written as DNA, the CDR3 is TGCGCCAGCAGCGCCCAGGCCACAGGGGCCGGATCGGAAGCTTTCTTT. It is translated as CASSAQATGAGSEAFF. The V call is TRBV5-1, the J call TRBJ1-1, with 7 bases identical to TRBD1. With V trimmed by 4 bases and J by 8 bases, 17 bases remained unmatched. Germline values: CDR1 SGHRS, CDR2 YFSETQ. The CDR3 has 16 amino acids.

The rearrangement links TRBV7-9 to TRBJ1-4; D possibly corresponds to TRBD1 (5 bases). This CDR3 region has 13 residues. Per the germline V gene, CDR1 is SEHNR and CDR2 is FQNEAQ (reference sequence). V dropped 7 bases and J dropped 2 bases, with 8 bases sitting between them. The CDR3 DNA reads as TGTGCCAGCACTGGGGCCACTAATGAAAAACTGTTTTTT. Translating it yields CASTGATNEKLFF.

This clone has more than one count but fewer than ten. This chain joins TRBV29-1 and TRBJ1-1; 7 bases are a match to TRBD1. This CDR3 is 13 amino acids long. V dropped 7 bases and J dropped 0; count of bases not matched to a gene: 5. From germline, CDR1 is SQVTM and CDR2 ANQGSEA. The CDR3 DNA is TGCAGCGCTTCGGACAGGATGAACACTGAAGCTTTCTTT. Translated, it gives CSASDRMNTEAFF. Based on the CDR3 plus reference TRBV29-1 and TRBJ1-1, the full variable domain is SAVISQKPSRDICQRGTSLTIQCQVDSQVTMMFWYRQQPGQSLTLIATANQGSEATYESGFVIDKFPISRPNLTFSTLTVSNMSPEDSSIYLCSASDRMNTEAFFGQGTRLTVV.

Note on this clone: The CDR3 does not close with the conserved phenylalanine or tryptophan, likely indicating a read error. The DNA is left out, because the CDR3 cannot be placed on it with certainty; the CDR3 is given as TCRdb lists it. The chain has TRBV5-4 and TRBJ2-7; the DNA was not used to check the table's D call, TRBD2. From its first to its last residue, the CDR3 has 12 amino acids. Germline CDR1 reads SGHNT; CDR2 reads YYREEE (reference sequence). Here the CDR3 reads CASSLDTKGLEL.

CDR3 sequence: CAWKSGEWTEAFF. For the CDR3, the DNA is TGTGCCTGGAAAAGCGGGGAGTGGACTGAAGCTTTCTTT. This sequence joins TRBV30 and TRBJ1-1; D remains unclear. The germline CDR1 and CDR2 sequences are GTSNPN and SVGIG (reference sequence). This CDR3 region has 13 residues. With 4 bases removed from V and 5 bases from J, the gap between germline ends came to 14 bases.

This chain links TRBV5-6 with TRBJ2-5, with TRBD2 matching over 8 bases. The DNA end is a closer match to TRBJ2-7, so the J assignment may be wrong. Per the germline V gene, CDR1 is SGHDT and CDR2 is YYEEEE. This CDR3 region has 17 residues. The CDR3 protein is CASSALLTGGERYEQYF. The DNA for the CDR3 is TGTGCCAGCAGCGCCCTCCTCACGGGGGGGGAAAGGTACGAGCAGTACTTC.

The DNA of the CDR3 is TGTGCCAGCAGCTCACATCCGGGGGCGCAGTACTTC. Translated: CASSSHPGAQYF. The chain couples TRBV7-9 to TRBJ2-7; tentatively, D is TRBD1 or TRBD2 (6 bases each). V gave up 4 bases and J gave up 9 bases, with 13 bases separating them. Germline loops: CDR1 SEHNR, CDR2 FQNEAQ (reference sequence). This CDR3 has 12 residues.